This TCR beta chain was profiled in a study of cytomegalovirus exposure and HLA in healthy donors. Researchers ran the PCR with 60 Vbeta and 13 Jbeta primers. Repertoires were generated with immunoSEQ multiplex PCR, while TCRdb's copy carries only in-frame clones and drops some. The sample holds about 69,000 clones; 70% to 80% are singletons and the top ten take around 3%. Germline CDR1 is MDHEN and CDR2 is SYDVKM. The length of the CDR3 is 17 residues. Trimming cost V 3 bases and J 9 bases; bases outside gene matches: 11. Sequencing was performed on PBMCs. The chain links TRBV28 to TRBJ2-1; 13 nucleotides line up with TRBD2. The clonotype originates from a man between 18 and 29 years old in good health and CMV-seronegative. CDR3 sequence: CASSFLSTSGGAGEQFF. For the CDR3, the DNA is TGTGCCAGCAGTTTCCTTTCTACTAGCGGGGGGGCGGGTGAGCAGTTCTTC.